This is a list of T cell receptor beta chains from one sample in a study of regulatory T cells in long-lasting Graves disease. TCRdb re-called the multiplex PCR reads through MiXCR, storing one row per CDR3 protein. This repertoire shows roughly 500,000 distinct CDR3 sequences, 14% found once; its top ten account for over 15%. The same sample was also used in a study of T cells in Graves' hyperthyroidism and ophthalmopathy.

This specimen was peripheral blood mononuclear cells (PBMCs), taken at new diagnosis, from a patient treated with antithyroid drugs. The receptors were sampled from a woman between 45 and 60 years old with Graves disease. CDR3s leave out the opening cysteine and the closing phenylalanine or tryptophan.

ASSPHWGTLGRSTDTQY | TRBJ2-3 | TRBV27
ASSWASGRYEQY | TRBJ2-7 | TRBV28
ASRAPGELNTEAF | TRBJ1-1 | TRBV7-9
ASSQGAARSNEQF | TRBJ2-1 | TRBV6-1
ASSLYGSGGENIQY | TRBJ2-4 | TRBV28
AWTPTGTYEQY | TRBJ2-7 | TRBV30
ATGLAGGFDETQY | TRBJ2-5 | TRBV4-1
ASSSGTSLLSEQF | TRBJ2-1 | TRBV12-3/TRBV12-4
ASSPPAGGARGYT | TRBJ1-2 | TRBV28
ASSFYAGNTGELF | TRBJ2-2 | TRBV28
ASSKGTGRTQY | TRBJ2-5 | TRBV6-1
ASSRTGTNGYT | TRBJ1-2 | TRBV28
AWSVSANRGQPQH | TRBJ1-5 | TRBV30
ASSYTGDGGYT | TRBJ1-2 | TRBV6-5
AWSLGSYNSPLH | TRBJ1-6 | TRBV30
ASSLDYGTEHT | TRBJ1-2 | TRBV11-2
ASSKGINEKLF | TRBJ1-4 | TRBV18
ASTWGLADYEQY | TRBJ2-7 | TRBV12-3/TRBV12-4